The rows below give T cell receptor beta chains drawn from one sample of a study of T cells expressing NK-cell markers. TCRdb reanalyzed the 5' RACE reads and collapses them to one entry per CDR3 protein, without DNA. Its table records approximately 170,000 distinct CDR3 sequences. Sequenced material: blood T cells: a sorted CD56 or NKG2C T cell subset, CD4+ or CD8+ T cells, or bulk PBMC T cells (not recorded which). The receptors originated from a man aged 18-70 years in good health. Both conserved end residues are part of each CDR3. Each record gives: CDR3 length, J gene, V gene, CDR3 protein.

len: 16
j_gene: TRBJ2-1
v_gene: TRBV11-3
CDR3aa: CASSPTRGSSYNEQFF

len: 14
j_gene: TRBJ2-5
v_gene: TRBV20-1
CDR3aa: CSPTDRGAEETQYF

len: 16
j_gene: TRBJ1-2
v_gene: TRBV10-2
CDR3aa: CASSDIQDSNDYGYTF

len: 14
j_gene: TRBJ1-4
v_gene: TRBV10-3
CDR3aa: CAISEQGGAEKLFF

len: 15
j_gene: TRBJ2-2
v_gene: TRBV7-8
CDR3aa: CASSLVYGPTGELFF

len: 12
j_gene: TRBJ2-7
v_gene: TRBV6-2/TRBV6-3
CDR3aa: CASSWDSYEQYF

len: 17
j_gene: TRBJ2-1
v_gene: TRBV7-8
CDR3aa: CASSFPIDRGVLNEQFF

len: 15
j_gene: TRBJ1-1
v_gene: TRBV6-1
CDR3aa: CASSEGQGLNTEAFF

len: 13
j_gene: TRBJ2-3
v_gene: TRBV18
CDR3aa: CASSQSFGDTQYF

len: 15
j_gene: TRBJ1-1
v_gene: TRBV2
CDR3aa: CASSEPGQGMHEAFF

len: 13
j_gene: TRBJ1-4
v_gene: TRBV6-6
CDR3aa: CASSSPGDEKLFF

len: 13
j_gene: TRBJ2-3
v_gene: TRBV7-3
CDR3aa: CASSPGYTDTQYF

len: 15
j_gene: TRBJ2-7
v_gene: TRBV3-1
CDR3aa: CASSQVSAYSARQYF

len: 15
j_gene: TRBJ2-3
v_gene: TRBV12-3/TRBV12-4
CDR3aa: CASKPEGRFTDTQYF

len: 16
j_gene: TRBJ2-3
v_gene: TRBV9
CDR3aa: CASRLYIEPGTDTQYF

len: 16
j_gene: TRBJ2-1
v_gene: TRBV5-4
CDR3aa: CASSDHVPDSYNEQFF

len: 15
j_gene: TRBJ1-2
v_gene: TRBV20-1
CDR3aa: CSAENSTGGYYGYTF

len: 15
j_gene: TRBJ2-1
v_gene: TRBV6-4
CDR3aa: CASSADGDPYNEQFF

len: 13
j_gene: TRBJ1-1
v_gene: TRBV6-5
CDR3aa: CASNLGRGTEAFF

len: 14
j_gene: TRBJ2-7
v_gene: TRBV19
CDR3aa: CASSPGTGAYEQYF

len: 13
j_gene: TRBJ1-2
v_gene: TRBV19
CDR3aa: CASLLSENYGYTF

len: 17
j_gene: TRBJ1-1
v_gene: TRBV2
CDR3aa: CASSEGGRGQVNTEAFF

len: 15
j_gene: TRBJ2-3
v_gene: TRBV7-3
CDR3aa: CASSPSAGGVDTQYF

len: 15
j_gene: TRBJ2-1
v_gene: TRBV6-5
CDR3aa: CASSYSGAFYNEQFF

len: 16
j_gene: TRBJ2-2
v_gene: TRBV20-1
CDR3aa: CSARDGLRGLTGELFF

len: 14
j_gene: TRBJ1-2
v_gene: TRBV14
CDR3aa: CASSQWTGDYGYTF

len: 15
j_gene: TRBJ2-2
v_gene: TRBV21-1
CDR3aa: CASSKADRPTGELFF

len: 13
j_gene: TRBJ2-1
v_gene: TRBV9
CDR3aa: CASSVGGRTEQFF

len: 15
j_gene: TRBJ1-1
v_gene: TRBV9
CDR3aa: CASSVHGLGDTEAFF

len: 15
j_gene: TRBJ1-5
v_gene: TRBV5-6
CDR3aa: CASSSSGQGDQPQHF

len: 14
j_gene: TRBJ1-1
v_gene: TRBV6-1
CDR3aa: CASTQQGAGTEAFF

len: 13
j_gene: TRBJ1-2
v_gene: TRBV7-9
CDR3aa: CASSMGTGNGYTF

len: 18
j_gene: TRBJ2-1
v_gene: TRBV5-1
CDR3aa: CASSPRIAGGPSYNEQFF

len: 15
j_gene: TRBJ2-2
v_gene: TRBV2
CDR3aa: CASSEWDPQPGELFF

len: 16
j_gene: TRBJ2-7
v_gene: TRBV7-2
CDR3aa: CASSFRPGGALYEQYF

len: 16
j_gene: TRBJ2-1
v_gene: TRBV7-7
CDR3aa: CASSQLVTGDYNEQFF

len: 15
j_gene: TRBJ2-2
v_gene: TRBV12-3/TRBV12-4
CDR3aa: CASSAPGWNTGELFF

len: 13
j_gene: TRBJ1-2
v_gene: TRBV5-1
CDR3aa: CASSLAGDYGYTF

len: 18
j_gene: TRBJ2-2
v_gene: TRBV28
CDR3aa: CASKQYPPRLGITGELFF

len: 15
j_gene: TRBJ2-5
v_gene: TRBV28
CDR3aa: CASSLVLAGVATQYF

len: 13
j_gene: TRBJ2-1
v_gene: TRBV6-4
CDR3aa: CATSGGASDEQFF

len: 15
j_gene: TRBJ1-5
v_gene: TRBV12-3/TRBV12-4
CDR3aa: CASSSGTGVDQPQHF

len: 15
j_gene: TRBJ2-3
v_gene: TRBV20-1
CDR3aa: CSARDLMGTTDTQYF

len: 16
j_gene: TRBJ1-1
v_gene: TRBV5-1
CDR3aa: CASSLVGTEMDTEAFF

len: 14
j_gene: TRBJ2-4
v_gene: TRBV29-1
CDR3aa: CSVLLPGNKDIQYF

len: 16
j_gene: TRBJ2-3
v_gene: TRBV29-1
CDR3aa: CSVGPTSGKSTDTQYF

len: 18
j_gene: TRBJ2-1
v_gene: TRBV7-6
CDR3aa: CASSLESGLSLKYNEQFF

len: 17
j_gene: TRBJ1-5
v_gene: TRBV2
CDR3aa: CASSEGAAPYSNQPQHF

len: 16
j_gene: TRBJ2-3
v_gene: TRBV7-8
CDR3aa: CASSSTTGLAGDTQYF

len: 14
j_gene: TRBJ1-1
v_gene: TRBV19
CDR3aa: CASSDFWTGAEAFF

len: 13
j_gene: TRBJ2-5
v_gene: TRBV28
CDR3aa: CASSSPGQETQYF

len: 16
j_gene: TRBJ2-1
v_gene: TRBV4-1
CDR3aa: CASSQVGSQPLNEQFF

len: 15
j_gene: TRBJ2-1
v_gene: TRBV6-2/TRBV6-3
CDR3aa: CASSYLQGAYNEQFF

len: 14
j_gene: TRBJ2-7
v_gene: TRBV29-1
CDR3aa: CSVEVGRGSYEQYF

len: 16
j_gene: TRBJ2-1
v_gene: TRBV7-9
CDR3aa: CASSPRGDSSYNEQFF

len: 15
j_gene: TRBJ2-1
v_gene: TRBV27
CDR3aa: CASSFGPNNYNEQFF

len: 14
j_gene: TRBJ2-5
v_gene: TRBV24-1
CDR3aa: CATGVAGEVETQYF

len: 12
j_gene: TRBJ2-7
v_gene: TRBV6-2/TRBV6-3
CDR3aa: CASGLQVDVQYF